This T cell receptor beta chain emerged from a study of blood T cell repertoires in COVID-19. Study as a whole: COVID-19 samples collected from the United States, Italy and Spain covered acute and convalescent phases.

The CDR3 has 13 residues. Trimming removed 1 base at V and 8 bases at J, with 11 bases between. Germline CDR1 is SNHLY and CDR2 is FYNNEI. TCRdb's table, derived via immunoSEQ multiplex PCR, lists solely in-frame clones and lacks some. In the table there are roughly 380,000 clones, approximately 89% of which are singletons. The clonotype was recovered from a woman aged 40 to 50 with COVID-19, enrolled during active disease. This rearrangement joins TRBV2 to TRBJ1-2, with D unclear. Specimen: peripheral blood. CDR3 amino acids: CASSEVHGGGYTF. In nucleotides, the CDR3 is TGTGCCAGCAGTGAAGTACACGGAGGGGGCTACACCTTC. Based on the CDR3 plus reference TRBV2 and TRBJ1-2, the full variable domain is EPEVTQTPSHQVTQMGQEVILRCVPISNHLYFYWYRQILGQKVEFLVSFYNNEISEKSEIFDDQFSVERPDGSNFTLKIRSTKLEDSAMYFCASSEVHGGGYTFGSGTRLTVV.